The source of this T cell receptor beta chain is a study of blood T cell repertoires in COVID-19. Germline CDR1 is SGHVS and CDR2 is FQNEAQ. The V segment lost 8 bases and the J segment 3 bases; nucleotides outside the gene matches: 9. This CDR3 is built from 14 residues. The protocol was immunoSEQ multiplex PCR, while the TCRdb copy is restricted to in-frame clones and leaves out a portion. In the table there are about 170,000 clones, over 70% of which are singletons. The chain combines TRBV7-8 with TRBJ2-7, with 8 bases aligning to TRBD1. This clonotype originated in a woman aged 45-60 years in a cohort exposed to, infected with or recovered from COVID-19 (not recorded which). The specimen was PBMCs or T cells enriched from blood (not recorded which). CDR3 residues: CASSWGGQGYEQYF. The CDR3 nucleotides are TGTGCCAGCTCCTGGGGCGGACAGGGCTACGAGCAGTACTTC.